The source of this T cell receptor beta chain is a study of T cell changes during pregnancy in multiple sclerosis. Germline V gives CDR1 MNHNS, CDR2 SASEGT. V lost 3 bases and J lost 0, with 6 bases in between. The CDR3 length is 14 residues. The repertoire was sequenced with immunoSEQ multiplex PCR; TCRdb's copy has only in-frame clones and lacks some. In the table there are around 60,000 clones, over 75% of which are singletons. The gene calls are TRBV6-1 and TRBJ1-3; D is undetermined. The receptor's source is a female donor with multiple sclerosis, enrolled in a pregnancy study. Sequencing used peripheral blood, obtained in the first trimester of pregnancy. The CDR3 reads CASSEGFSGNTIYF. The CDR3 coding sequence is TGTGCCAGCAGTGAGGGCTTCTCTGGAAACACCATATATTTT.